This TCR beta chain is drawn from a study of PD-1 blockade in mismatch repair-deficient tumors. The overall study: Enrolled about 2013-2016, patients had progressing, pretreated mismatch repair-deficient cancers of about a dozen types.

Every patient had mismatch repair deficiency by PCR or immunohistochemistry. TCR sequencing covered three patients who responded to pembrolizumab. As regards this clone: The antigen remains unidentified.

Germline CDR1 is SGHTA and CDR2 is FQGNSA. This CDR3 has 17 amino acids. Trimming cost V 2 bases and J 7 bases, with 23 bases left between them. The method was immunoSEQ multiplex PCR; TCRdb's version includes in-frame clones alone and lacks a portion of them. The table shows roughly 48,000 clones, with more than 65% occurring only once. Study-level points and caveats: Tumor-resident clones, often undetectable pretreatment in blood, expanded then contracted after pembrolizumab.

The input for sequencing was PBMCs, taken before pembrolizumab treatment. The V call is TRBV7-2, the J call TRBJ1-1, with a weak D call TRBD1 (6 bases). The clonotype comes from an adult with mismatch repair-deficient cancer. The CDR3 region has the DNA TGTGCCAGCAGCTTAACGGCCCACACAGGGAATTACCGTGAAGCTTTCTTT. Its protein is CASSLTAHTGNYREAFF.